This paragraph reports one T cell receptor (beta chain). The antigen it binds to is not known. It has no much larger one-base neighbor in the sample; base qualities were not kept. Stable Graves' hyperthyroidism was defined as no progression to ophthalmopathy during 18 months of follow-up. Hyperthyroidism patients were newly diagnosed, with disease duration under 2 months, and aged 18 to 65 years. Exclusion was applied to patients with uncontrolled infections, other autoimmune diseases, pregnancy or lactation. Diagnoses were established on the basis of clinical symptoms, serum thyroxine and TRAb, thyroid ultrasound, and orbital computed tomography. Ficoll-Paque density gradient centrifugation was used to isolate PBMCs from about 9.4 ml of fresh peripheral blood. Trizol reagent was used to extract total RNA, and RNA quality was then checked on an Agilent 2100 Bioanalyzer. V drops 7 bases and J drops 6 bases, leaving 19 bases in between. The CDR3 has 13 amino acids, counting the end cysteine and phenylalanine. Only the CDR3 region is kept as DNA, spanning 39 bases read in frame from base 1. CDR1 and CDR2 are drawn from the germline V gene: SQVTM, ANQGSEA.

These data belong to a study of T cells in Graves' hyperthyroidism and ophthalmopathy (dated by TCRdb to the late 2010s). With regard to the full study: Peripheral blood was collected at initial diagnosis, before any treatment. To identify TCR V-J signatures that set the groups apart, the researchers used a discovery cohort of about a hundred patients, made up of 43 with Graves' ophthalmopathy and about 60 with stable Graves' hyperthyroidism. Whether ophthalmopathy could be predicted prospectively was tested in an independent validation cohort made up of approximately 19 hyperthyroidism patients plus 17 patients who later progressed to ophthalmopathy. TCR Vbeta CDR3 sequencing of around 130 peripheral blood samples (over 40 ophthalmopathy, 75 hyperthyroidism and approximately 17 progressor patients) is reported in the paper. The 75 to 100 discovery patients were randomly split 7:3 into training and test sets. Once sampling was done, hyperthyroidism patients were given methimazole at a starting dose of 30 mg daily, whereas ophthalmopathy patients were given high-dose intravenous methylprednisolone. Thyroid tissue and blood T-cell repertoires from six Graves' hyperthyroidism patients were also compared in the study.

TCR beta CDR3 regions were amplified from RNA transcripts. For the first round of RT-PCR on the TCR CDR3, the HTBI primer set was used together with the Qiagen OneStep RT-PCR kit. Libraries were constructed in a second round of multiplex PCR, after which size selection and purification were performed. Paired-end sequencing of the libraries was performed with 100 bp reads on an Illumina HiSeq2000. On the authors' methods: SOAPnuke was used to process the raw data, throwing out any read that contained adapters or uncalled bases, had a mean Phred below 15, or lacked an exact constant-primer or identifier match. High-quality paired reads were merged with COPE v1.2.5, and unique nucleotide sequences were defined as clonotypes. Clonotypes were aligned to IMGT TRBV, TRBD and TRBJ reference segments using MiTCR v1.1. The analysis was restricted to V-J combinations with a frequency above 0.0001, which together covered 99% to 99.2% of the repertoires. A TCS score was defined as the ratio of F50 (clonal expansion) to E x V (chaos), with BLOSUM62-based TCRdist applied between CDR3 peptides within each V-J. Welch's t-statistics and random forest reduced just over 500 V-J features to about 13, which were used in a naive Bayes classifier (R e1071). TCRdb cleaned the public reads at Q25 with fastp, built clones with MiXCR and kept in-frame beta chains. Identical CDR3 protein sequences are pooled into one entry, listed with their most common genes and DNA. These V and J calls derive from TCRdb rather than the authors' analysis. The sample records more than 650,000 distinct CDR3 sequences, around 15% of which are singletons. Of the sample, roughly 10% falls within the top ten clones.

General findings and caveats noted by the study authors: A model built on a 13 V-J signature distinguished ophthalmopathy from stable hyperthyroidism, reaching over 85% sensitivity and about 81% specificity in cross-validation and 80%/75% in testing. Blood samples also contained most of the expanded thyroid clonotypes (frequency above 0.001), which suggests that blood repertoires may reflect thyroid immune responses. Sample size was not statistically predetermined, and investigators were not blinded to group allocation. During validation, the model predicted progression to ophthalmopathy a median of roughly 7.1 months ahead of onset, with more than 55% sensitivity and 72.22% specificity.

The sequence joins TRBV29-1 to TRBJ2-7; TRBD1 is possibly the D segment (5 matching bases). Sequencing used blood. This clonotype originated in a woman younger than 30 with Graves' hyperthyroidism. CDR3 sequence: CSARRATGSEQYF. The sequenced DNA is TGCAGCGCTCGCAGGGCGACGGGTTCCGAGCAGTACTTC.